The sequence of this T cell receptor (beta chain) was determined in a study of CD8 T cells in Susac syndrome. Findings and limits, study-wide: A relatively small number of individuals underwent TCR sequencing and HLA analysis.

With respect to this clonotype: Its target is unknown.

This CDR3 is 14 amino acids long. V was clipped by 5 bases and J by 1 base; unmatched bases: 5. Looked up from germline, CDR1 is GTSNPN and CDR2 is SVGIG (reference sequence). Peripheral blood CD8+ and CD4+ T cells were profiled by TCR beta sequencing. Negative isolation yielded the CD8+ and CD4+ T cells, while FACS enriched the TEMRA cells. cDNA came from about 0.5 to 1 ug RNA primed by random hexamers. Coverage of TCR beta CDR3 amplification by immunoSEQ multiplex PCR extended to 54 Vbeta and 13 Jbeta. TCRdb re-called the immunoSEQ multiplex PCR reads through MiXCR, storing one row per CDR3 protein. The sample lists around 160,000 distinct CDR3 sequences; about 94% were seen once.

The sequencing sample was made of CD4+ T cells from PBMCs. This rearrangement joins TRBV30 to TRBJ1-1, with TRBD1 matching over 9 bases. This clonotype was sampled from a human donor in good health. DNA of the CDR3: TGTGCCTGGGACCGGGACAGGGCGAACACTGAAGCTTTCTTT. Translating it yields CAWDRDRANTEAFF.